This TCR beta chain was found in a study of vaccination and CD4 T cells after COVID-19. Sequenced with the Oncomine TCR Beta short-read assay was DNA taken from cultured CD4+ T cells. TCRdb processed the PCR reads anew with MiXCR; each CDR3 protein has one entry. The sample holds about 6,300 distinct CDR3 sequences, roughly 70% seen once. Germline V lookup: CDR1 DFQATT, CDR2 SNEGSKA (reference sequence). The CDR3 totals 15 residues. The V end lost 3 bases, the J end lost 7 bases, and 16 bases lay between the germline ends. Treatment described: roughly 10-day PBMC culture with coronavirus spike peptide pools or control peptides (ViraFEST assay). On this clonotype: Antigen unknown.

General study findings and limits: The authors identified 304 of 307 vaccine-specific clones in convalescent patients as spike mono-reactive.

V is TRBV20-1 and J is TRBJ1-6; possibly TRBD1 for D (5 bases). The TCR comes from a human donor who had recovered from COVID-19. The sequenced sample was CD4+ T cells from blood, cultured in vitro. CDR3 sequence reads: CSARGTGRMNSPLHF. As DNA, the CDR3 is TGCAGTGCTAGGGGAACAGGTCGTATGAATTCACCCCTCCACTTT.